This T cell receptor (beta chain) emerged from a study of T cells in localized non-small cell lung cancer. The CDR3 has 13 residues. Germline V gives CDR1 SGHTA, CDR2 FQGNSA. Deletions cut 2 bases from V and 8 bases from J, with 12 bases between. This clone is a singleton in its sample. Libraries were prepared by immunoSEQ multiplex PCR; TCRdb keeps only in-frame clonotypes and omits some of them. The sample shows 30,000 to 40,000 clones, almost 85% of them seen only once. The starting material was peripheral blood, obtained before any cancer treatment. The chain recombines TRBV7-2 with TRBJ1-1; D possibly corresponds to TRBD1 (6 bases). The receptor was isolated from a male donor at least 60 years old with stage III squamous cell lung carcinoma. CDR3 residues: CASSLTGTIEAFF. The CDR3 DNA reads TGTGCCAGCAGCTTAACCGGGACAATAGAAGCTTTCTTT.